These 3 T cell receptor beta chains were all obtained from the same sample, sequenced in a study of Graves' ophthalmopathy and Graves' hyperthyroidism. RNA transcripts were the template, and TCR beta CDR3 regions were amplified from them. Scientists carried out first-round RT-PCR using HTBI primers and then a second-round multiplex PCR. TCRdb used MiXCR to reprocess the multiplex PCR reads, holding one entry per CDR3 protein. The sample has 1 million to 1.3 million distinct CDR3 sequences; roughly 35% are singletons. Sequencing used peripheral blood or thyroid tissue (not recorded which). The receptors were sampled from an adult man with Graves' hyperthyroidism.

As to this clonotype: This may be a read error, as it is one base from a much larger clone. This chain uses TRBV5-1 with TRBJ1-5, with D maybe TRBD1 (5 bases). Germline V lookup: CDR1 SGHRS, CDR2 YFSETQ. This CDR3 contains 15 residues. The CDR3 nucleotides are TGCGCCAGCAGCTTGGGGGGGTCCCTGAATCTGCCCCAGCATTTT. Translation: CASSLGGSLNLPQHF.

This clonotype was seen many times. CDR3 nucleotide sequence: TGCAGTGCTAGAGAACACAGCTCCTATAATTCACCCCTCCACTTT. It encodes CSAREHSSYNSPLHF. The genes are TRBV20-1 and TRBJ1-6, with D uncertain. V shed 0 bases and J shed 0 bases, with 6 bases lying between them. This CDR3 region has 15 residues. From germline, CDR1 is DFQATT and CDR2 SNEGSKA (reference sequence).

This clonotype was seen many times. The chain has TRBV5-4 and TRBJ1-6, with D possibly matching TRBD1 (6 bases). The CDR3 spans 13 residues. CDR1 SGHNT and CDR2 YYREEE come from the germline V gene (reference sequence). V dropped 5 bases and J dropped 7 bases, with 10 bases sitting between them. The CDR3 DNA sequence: TGTGCCAGCAGATGGACAGAAAATTCACCCCTCCACTTT. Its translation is CASRWTENSPLHF.